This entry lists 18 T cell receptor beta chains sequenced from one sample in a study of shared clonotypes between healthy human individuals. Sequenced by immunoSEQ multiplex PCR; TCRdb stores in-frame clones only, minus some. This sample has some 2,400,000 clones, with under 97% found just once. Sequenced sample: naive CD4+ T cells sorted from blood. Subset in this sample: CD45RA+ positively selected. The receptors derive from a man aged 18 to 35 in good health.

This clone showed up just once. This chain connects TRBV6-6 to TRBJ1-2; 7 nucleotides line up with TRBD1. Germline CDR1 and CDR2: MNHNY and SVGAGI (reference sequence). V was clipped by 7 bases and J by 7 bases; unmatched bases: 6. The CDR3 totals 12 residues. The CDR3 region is CASNRGNGGYTF. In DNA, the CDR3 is TGTGCCAGCAACAGGGGTAATGGTGGCTACACCTTC.

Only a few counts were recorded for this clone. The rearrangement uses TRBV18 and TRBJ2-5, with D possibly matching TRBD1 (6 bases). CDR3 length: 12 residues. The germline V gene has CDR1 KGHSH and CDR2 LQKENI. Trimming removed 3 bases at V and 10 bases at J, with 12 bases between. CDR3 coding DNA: TGTGCCAGCTCACCGGGGGCCGGTGACCAGTACTTC. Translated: CASSPGAGDQYF.

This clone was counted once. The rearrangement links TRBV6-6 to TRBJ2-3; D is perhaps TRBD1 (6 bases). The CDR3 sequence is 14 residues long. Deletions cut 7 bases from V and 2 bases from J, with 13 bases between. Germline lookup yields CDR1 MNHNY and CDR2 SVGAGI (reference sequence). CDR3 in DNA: TGTGCCAGCATCCCACAGGGATTCACAGATACGCAGTATTTT. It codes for CASIPQGFTDTQYF.

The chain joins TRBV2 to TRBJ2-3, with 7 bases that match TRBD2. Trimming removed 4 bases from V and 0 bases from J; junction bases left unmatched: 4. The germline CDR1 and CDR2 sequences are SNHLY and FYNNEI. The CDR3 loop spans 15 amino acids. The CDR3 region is CASSGTSSSTDTQYF. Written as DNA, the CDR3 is TGTGCCAGCAGTGGGACTAGTTCTAGCACAGATACGCAGTATTTT.

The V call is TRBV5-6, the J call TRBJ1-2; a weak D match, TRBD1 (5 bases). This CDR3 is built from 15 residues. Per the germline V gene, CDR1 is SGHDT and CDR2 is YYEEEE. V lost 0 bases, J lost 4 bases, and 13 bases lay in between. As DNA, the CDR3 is TGTGCCAGCAGCTTGGGCGGGGGAACCCTCTATGGCTACACCTTC. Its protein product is CASSLGGGTLYGYTF. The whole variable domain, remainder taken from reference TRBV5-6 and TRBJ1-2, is DAGVTQSPTHLIKTRGQQVTLRCSPKSGHDTVSWYQQALGQGPQFIFQYYEEEERQRGNFPDRFSGHQFPNYSSELNVNALLLGDSALYLCASSLGGGTLYGYTFGSGTRLTVV.

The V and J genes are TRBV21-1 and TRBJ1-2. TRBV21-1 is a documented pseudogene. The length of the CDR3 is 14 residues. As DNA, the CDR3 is TGTGCCAGCAGCAGTAGGGGACGGAACTATGGCTACACCTTC. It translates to CASSSRGRNYGYTF.

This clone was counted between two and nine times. For the CDR3, the DNA is TGTGCCAGCAGGACAGGGAATGGCTACACCTTC. Residues: CASRTGNGYTF. The J gene is TRBJ1-2, the V gene TRBV6-1; 7 positions match TRBD1. J gave up 6 bases and V 6 bases, and 1 base lay outside the gene matches. Germline V gene sequence: CDR1 MNHNS, CDR2 SASEGT. CDR3 length: 11 residues.

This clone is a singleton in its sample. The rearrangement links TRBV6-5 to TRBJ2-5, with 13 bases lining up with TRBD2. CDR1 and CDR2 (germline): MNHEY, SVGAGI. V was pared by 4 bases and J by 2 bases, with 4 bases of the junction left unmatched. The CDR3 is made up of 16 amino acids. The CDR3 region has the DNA TGTGCCAGCAGTTTGGAACTAGCGGGGGGGCAAGAGACCCAGTACTTC. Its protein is CASSLELAGGQETQYF.

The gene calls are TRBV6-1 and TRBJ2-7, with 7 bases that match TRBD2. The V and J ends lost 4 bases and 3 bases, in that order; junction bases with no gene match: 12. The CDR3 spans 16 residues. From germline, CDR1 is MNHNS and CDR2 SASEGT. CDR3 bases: TGTGCCAGCAGTGGACTCCCGGGAGGTGGGGACTACGAGCAGTACTTC. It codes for CASSGLPGGGDYEQYF.

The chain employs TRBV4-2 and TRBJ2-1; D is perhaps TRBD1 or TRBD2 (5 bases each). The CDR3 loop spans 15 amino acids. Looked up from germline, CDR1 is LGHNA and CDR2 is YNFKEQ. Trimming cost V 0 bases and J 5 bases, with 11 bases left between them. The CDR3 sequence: CASSQEKGTNNEQFF. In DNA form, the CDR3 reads TGTGCCAGCAGCCAAGAGAAGGGGACGAACAATGAGCAGTTCTTC.

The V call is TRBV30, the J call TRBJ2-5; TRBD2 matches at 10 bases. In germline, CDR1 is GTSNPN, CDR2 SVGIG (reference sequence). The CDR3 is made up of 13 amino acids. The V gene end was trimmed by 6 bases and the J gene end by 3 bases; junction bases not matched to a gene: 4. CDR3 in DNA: TGTGCCTGCCTTAGCGGGGGGAAAGAGACCCAGTACTTC. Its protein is CACLSGGKETQYF.

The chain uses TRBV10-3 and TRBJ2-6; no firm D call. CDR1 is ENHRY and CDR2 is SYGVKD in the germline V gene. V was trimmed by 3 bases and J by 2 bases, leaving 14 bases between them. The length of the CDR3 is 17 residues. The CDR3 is CAISDPPYSAGANVLTF. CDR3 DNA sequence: TGTGCCATCAGTGACCCCCCCTACAGCGCTGGGGCCAACGTCCTGACTTTC.

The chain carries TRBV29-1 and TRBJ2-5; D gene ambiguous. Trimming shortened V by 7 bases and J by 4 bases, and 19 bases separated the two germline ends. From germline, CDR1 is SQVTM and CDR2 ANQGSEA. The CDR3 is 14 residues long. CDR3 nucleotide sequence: TGCAGCGCCGGAAGGGATTTGAGCCTAGAGACCCAGTACTTC. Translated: CSAGRDLSLETQYF. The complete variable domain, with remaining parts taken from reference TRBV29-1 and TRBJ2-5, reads SAVISQKPSRDICQRGTSLTIQCQVDSQVTMMFWYRQQPGQSLTLIATANQGSEATYESGFVIDKFPISRPNLTFSTLTVSNMSPEDSSIYLCSAGRDLSLETQYFGPGTRLLVL.

CDR3 DNA: TGTGCCAGCTCACCGCAACAGGGGGATATAGACGAGCAGTACTTC. Translation gives CASSPQQGDIDEQYF. The J gene is TRBJ2-7, the V gene TRBV18, with TRBD1 identical over 8 bases. The CDR3 contains 15 residues. With V trimmed by 3 bases and J by 5 bases, 9 bases remained unmatched. Germline V gene data show CDR1 as KGHSH and CDR2 as LQKENI. Full variable domain (rest looked up from reference TRBV18 and TRBJ2-7): NAGVMQNPRHLVRRRGQEARLRCSPMKGHSHVYWYRQLPEEGLKFMVYLQKENIIDESGMPKERFSAEFPKEGPSILRIQQVVRGDSAAYFCASSPQQGDIDEQYFGPGTRLTVT.

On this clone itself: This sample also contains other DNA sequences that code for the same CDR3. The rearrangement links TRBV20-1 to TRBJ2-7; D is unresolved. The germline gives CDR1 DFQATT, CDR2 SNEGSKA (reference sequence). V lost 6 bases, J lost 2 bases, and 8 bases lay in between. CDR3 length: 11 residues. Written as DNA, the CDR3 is TGCAGTGCCGCAGGAGCCTACGAGCAGTACTTC. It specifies CSAAGAYEQYF.

CDR3 in amino acids: CASSRERGGTQYF. The CDR3 region has the DNA TGTGCCAGCAGCCGGGAACGGGGGGGGACGCAGTATTTT. V usage is TRBV2 and J usage is TRBJ2-3; the match to TRBD2 covers 8 bases. The V segment lost 6 bases and the J segment 9 bases; nucleotides outside the gene matches: 8. Germline CDR1 is SNHLY and CDR2 is FYNNEI. This CDR3 contains 13 residues.

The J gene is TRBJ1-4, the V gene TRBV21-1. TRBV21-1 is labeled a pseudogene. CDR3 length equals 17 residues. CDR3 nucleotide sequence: TGTGCCAGCAGCAAAGTAAACGGGCCCGCAACTAATGAAAAACTGTTTTTT. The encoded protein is CASSKVNGPATNEKLFF.

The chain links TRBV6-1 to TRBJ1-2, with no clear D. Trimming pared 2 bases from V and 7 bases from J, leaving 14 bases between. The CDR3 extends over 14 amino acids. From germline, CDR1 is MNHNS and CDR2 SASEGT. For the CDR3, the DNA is TGTGCCAGCAGTGAATTGGCAGGCCCGGGTGGCTACACCTTC. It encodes CASSELAGPGGYTF.